The T cell receptor (beta chain) under discussion was sequenced for a study of T cell responses to AZD1222 COVID-19 vaccine. As for this clone: The antigen is not known.

Findings and caveats of the study: Reportedly, nearly half of unique spike TCRs recognized epitopes outside B.1.351/B.1.1.7 mutations. No day 14 peak samples; only post-peak repertoires were characterized. Two AZD1222 doses significantly raised spike-specific TCR breadth and depth over controls.

J gave up 7 bases and V 0 bases, and 2 bases lay outside the gene matches. The CDR3 sequence is 15 residues long. Germline lookup yields CDR1 MGHRA and CDR2 YSYEKL. The data were produced by immunoSEQ multiplex PCR, yet TCRdb's version contains in-frame clones alone and is incomplete. The repertoire has 100,000 to 150,000 clones, approximately 90% of them found once; the top ten carry 11%. J is TRBJ1-6 and V is TRBV4-1, with 8 bases that match TRBD1. This sequence originates from an adult in good health. Specimen: peripheral blood, collected on day 0 of MenACWY control vaccination. As DNA, the CDR3 is TGCGCCAGCAGCCAAGACGACAGGGGAAATTCACCCCTCCACTTT. Translating gives CASSQDDRGNSPLHF.